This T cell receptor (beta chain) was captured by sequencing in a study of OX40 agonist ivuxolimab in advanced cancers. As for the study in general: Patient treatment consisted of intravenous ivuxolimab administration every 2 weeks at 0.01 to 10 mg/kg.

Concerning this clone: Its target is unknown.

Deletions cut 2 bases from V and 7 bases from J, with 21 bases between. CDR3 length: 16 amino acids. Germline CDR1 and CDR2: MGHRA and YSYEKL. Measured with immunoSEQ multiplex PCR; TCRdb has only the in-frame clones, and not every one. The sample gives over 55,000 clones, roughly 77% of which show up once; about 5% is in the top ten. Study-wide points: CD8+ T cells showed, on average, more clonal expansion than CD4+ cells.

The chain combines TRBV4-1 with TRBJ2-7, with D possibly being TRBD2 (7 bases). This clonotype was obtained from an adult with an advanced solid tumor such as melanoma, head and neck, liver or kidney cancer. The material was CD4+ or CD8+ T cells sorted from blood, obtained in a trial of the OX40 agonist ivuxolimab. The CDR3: CASSQIGGGRLVEQYF. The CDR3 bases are TGCGCCAGCAGCCAAATAGGGGGGGGACGTTTAGTGGAGCAGTACTTC.